The present TCR beta chain was sequenced within a study of cytomegalovirus exposure and HLA in healthy donors. Study results and limitations: Cytomegalovirus-associated status was assigned to about 150 TCR beta chains. The classifier, whose performance was assessed in both the original and validation cohorts, reportedly diagnosed cytomegalovirus status with high specificity and sensitivity. In vitro, three CMV-associated chains proved specific for CMV antigens.

TCRdb's table, derived via immunoSEQ multiplex PCR, lists solely in-frame clones and lacks some. The repertoire holds about 140,000 clones, roughly 79% seen once, with about 32% in the top ten. Notes on this clone: The antigen is not known.

Germline CDR1 and CDR2: SGHRS and YFSETQ. The CDR3 covers 16 residues. Losses at the gene ends were 3 bases for V and 0 bases for J; bases not matched to a gene: 4. This sequence was found in a man in his thirties or forties in good health and CMV-seropositive. Sequenced: PBMCs. The V call is TRBV5-1, the J call TRBJ2-1, with 9 bases matching TRBD2. The CDR3 loop is CASSSVSGSSYNEQFF. The DNA for the CDR3 is TGCGCCAGCAGCTCCGTTAGCGGGAGCTCCTACAATGAGCAGTTCTTC.